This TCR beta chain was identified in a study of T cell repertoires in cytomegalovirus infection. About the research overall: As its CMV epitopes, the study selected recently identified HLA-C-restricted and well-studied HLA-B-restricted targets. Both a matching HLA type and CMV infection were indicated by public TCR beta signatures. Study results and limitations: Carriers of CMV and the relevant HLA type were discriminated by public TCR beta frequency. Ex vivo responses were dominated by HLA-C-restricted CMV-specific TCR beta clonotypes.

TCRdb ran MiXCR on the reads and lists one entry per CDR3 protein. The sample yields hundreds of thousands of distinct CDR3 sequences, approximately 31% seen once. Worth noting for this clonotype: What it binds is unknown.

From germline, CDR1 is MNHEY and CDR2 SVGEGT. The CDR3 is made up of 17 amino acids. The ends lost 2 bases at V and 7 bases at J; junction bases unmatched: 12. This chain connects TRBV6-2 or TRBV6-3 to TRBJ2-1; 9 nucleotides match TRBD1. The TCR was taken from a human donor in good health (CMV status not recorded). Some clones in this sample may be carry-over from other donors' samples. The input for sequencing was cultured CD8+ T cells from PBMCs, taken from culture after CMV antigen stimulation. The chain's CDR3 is CASSYPEGTGSENEQFF. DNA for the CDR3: TGTGCCAGCAGTTACCCCGAGGGGACAGGGTCGGAGAATGAGCAGTTCTTC.